These 8 T cell receptor beta chains originate from one sample sequenced in a study of blood T cell repertoires in COVID-19. Assay: immunoSEQ multiplex PCR; the TCRdb copy retains only in-frame clones and omits some. The sample yields some 150,000 clones, about 82% seen once. Sequenced: PBMCs or T cells enriched from blood (not recorded which). These receptors originate from a woman aged 40 to 50 who had recovered from COVID-19.

This clone turned up a few times. The chain links TRBV10-3 to TRBJ2-1, with 9 nucleotides matching TRBD2. The CDR3 totals 14 residues. CDR1 and CDR2 (germline): ENHRY, SYGVKD. J gave up 5 bases and V 10 bases, and 9 bases lay outside the gene matches. In DNA, the CDR3 is TGTGCCACCCGAGGGGCTAGCGGGGACAATGAGCAGTTCTTC. Translating gives CATRGASGDNEQFF.

V and J are TRBV6-1 and TRBJ2-2; D unresolved. Germline CDR1 reads MNHNS; CDR2 reads SASEGT. The CDR3 is made up of 12 amino acids. V was shortened by 0 bases and J by 11 bases, with 7 bases between the two germline ends. This CDR3 reads CASSEARPELFF. The CDR3, as DNA: TGTGCCAGCAGTGAAGCGAGGCCTGAGCTGTTTTTT.

This sequence joins TRBV27 and TRBJ2-1, with 9 bases fitting TRBD2. This CDR3 spans 16 amino acids. Trimming cost V 8 bases and J 1 base; bases outside gene matches: 9. Germline-derived CDR1 and CDR2 are MNHEY and SMNVEV (reference sequence). CDR3 coding DNA: TGTGCCAGCGCGTCGGAGCGGGGGGCTTCCTACAATGAGCAGTTCTTC. It encodes CASASERGASYNEQFF.

The V gene is TRBV2, the J gene TRBJ1-1; 7 bases are shared with TRBD1. The germline V gene has CDR1 SNHLY and CDR2 FYNNEI. The length of the CDR3 is 12 residues. The trim removed 7 bases at V and 8 bases at J, leaving 7 bases unmatched. Here the CDR3 reads CASIDREREAFF. For the CDR3, the DNA is TGTGCCAGCATTGACAGGGAACGAGAAGCTTTCTTT.

J is TRBJ1-1 and V is TRBV7-9, with a possible D match to TRBD1 (5 bases). V was cut by 5 bases and J by 1 base, with 14 bases left in between. From germline, CDR1 is SEHNR and CDR2 FQNEAQ (reference sequence). The CDR3 has 15 residues. Written as DNA, the CDR3 is TGTGCCAGCAGCCCGACGCGGGGCGCGAACACTGAAGCTTTCTTT. Translated, it gives CASSPTRGANTEAFF.

The rearrangement joins TRBV19 to TRBJ2-3, with D hard to call. The CDR3 has 14 residues. V was pared by 1 base and J by 4 bases, with 9 bases between. Germline CDR1 is LNHDA and CDR2 is SQIVND (reference sequence). The CDR3 protein is CASSIGSQADTQYF. Written as DNA, the CDR3 is TGTGCCAGTAGTATAGGAAGCCAGGCAGATACGCAGTATTTT.

CDR3 loop: CASSYSGSPALEAFF. The CDR3 coding sequence is TGTGCCAGCAGCTACTCAGGGTCCCCGGCCCTAGAAGCTTTCTTT. The chain uses TRBV11-2 and TRBJ1-1, with D tentatively TRBD1 (5 bases). This CDR3 region has 15 residues. V gave up 4 bases and J gave up 8 bases, with 20 bases separating them. Germline V gene data show CDR1 as SGHAT and CDR2 as FQNNGV.

The V and J genes are TRBV5-8 and TRBJ2-1; TRBD2 is a possible D gene (6 bases). The CDR3 has 13 residues. Germline-derived CDR1 and CDR2 are SGHTS and YDEGEE. The V and J ends lost 6 bases and 6 bases respectively, with 13 bases between them. The CDR3 DNA reads TGTGCCAGCACCCCTGGTAGCGGCAATGAGCAGTTCTTC. This encodes CASTPGSGNEQFF.